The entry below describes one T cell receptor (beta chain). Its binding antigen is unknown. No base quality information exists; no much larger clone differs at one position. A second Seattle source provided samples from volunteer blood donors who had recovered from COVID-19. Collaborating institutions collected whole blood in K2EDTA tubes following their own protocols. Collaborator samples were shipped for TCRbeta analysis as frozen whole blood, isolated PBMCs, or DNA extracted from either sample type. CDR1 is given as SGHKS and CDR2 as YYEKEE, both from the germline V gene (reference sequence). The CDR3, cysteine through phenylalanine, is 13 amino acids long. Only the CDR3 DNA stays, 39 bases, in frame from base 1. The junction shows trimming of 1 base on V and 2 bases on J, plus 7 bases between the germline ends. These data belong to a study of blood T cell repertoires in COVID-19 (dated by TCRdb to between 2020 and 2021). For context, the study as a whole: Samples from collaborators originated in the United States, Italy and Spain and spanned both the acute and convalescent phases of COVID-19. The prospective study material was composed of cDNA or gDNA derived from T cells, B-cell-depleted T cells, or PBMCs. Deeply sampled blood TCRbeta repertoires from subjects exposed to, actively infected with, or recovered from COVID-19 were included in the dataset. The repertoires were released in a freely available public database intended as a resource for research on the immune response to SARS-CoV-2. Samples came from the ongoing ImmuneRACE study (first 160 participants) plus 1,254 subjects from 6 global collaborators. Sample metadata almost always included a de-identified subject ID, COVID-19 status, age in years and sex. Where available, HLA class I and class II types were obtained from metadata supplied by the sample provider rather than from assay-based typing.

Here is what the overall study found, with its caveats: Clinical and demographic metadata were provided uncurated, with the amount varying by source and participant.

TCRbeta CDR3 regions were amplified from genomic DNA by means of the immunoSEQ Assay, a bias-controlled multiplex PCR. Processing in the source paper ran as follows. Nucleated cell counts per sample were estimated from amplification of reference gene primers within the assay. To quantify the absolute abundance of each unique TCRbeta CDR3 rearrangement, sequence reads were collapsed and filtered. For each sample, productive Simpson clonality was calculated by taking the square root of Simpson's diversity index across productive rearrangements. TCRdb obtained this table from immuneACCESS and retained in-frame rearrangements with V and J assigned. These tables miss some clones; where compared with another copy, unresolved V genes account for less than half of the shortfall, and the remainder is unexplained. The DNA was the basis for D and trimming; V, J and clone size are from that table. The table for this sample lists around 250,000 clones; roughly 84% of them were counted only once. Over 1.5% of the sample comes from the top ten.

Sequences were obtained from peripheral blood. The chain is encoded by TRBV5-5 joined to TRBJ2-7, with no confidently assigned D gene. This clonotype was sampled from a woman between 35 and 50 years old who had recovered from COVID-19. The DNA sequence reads TGTGCCAGCAGCTTGTTGTCAGCCTACGAGCAGTACTTC. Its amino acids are CASSLLSAYEQYF. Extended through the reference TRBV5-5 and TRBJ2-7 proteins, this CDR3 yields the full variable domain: DAGVTQSPTHLIKTRGQQVTLRCSPISGHKSVSWYQQVLGQGPQFIFQYYEKEERGRGNFPDRFSARQFPNYSSELNVNALLLGDSALYLCASSLLSAYEQYFGPGTRLTVT.